This is a list of T cell receptor beta chains from one sample in a study of cytomegalovirus exposure and HLA in healthy donors. The repertoire was sequenced with immunoSEQ multiplex PCR; TCRdb's copy has only in-frame clones and lacks some. This table holds some 220,000 clones, approximately 90% found once. The material sequenced was PBMCs. The source is a woman younger than 35 in good health and CMV-seronegative. The CDR3 runs from the conserved cysteine through the conserved F or W. The order of the fields is V gene, clone size, D gene, J gene, CDR3 DNA, CDR3 protein. D genes are given only for firm matches. A clone size is listed for some rows: how often the clone was seen (once, few, many), or a class if it is expanded.

TRBV4-1	.	.	TRBJ2-6	TGCGCCAGCAGATTTACCGTGCGGAATCTCGAGTCTGGGGCCAACGTCCTGACTTTC	CASRFTVRNLESGANVLTF
TRBV18	.	TRBD1	TRBJ2-3	TGTGCCAGCTCAGGGGACAGGGGCACAGATACGCAGTATTTT	CASSGDRGTDTQYF
TRBV19	.	.	TRBJ2-1	TGTGCCAGTAGTCCAGGGTCCGGGCAACCTTTAAACAATGAGCAGTTCTTC	CASSPGSGQPLNNEQFF
TRBV10-1	.	.	TRBJ2-1	TGCGCCAGCAGTGACGGGCGGGGCTCCTACAATGAGCAGTTCTTC	CASSDGRGSYNEQFF
TRBV27	.	TRBD1	TRBJ2-7	TGTGCCAGCAGTCGACTTTCTCCCGGGACAGGTCAAAACGAGCAGTACTTC	CASSRLSPGTGQNEQYF
TRBV4-3	.	.	TRBJ2-7	TGCGCCAGCAGCCAACGCCTCCTGGGGTATCGGGACTACGAGCAGTACTTC	CASSQRLLGYRDYEQYF
TRBV5-1	.	TRBD1	TRBJ2-7	TGCGCCAGCAGCTTGGGGACGGCAAAGGGACAGAACTACGAGCAGTACTTC	CASSLGTAKGQNYEQYF
TRBV10-3	.	.	TRBJ1-5	TGTGCCATCAGTGAGGCGGGGGGGAATCAGCCCCAGCATTTT	CAISEAGGNQPQHF
TRBV6-6	few	.	TRBJ1-1	TGTGCCAGCAGTTACGTAGCACTCGATTACACTGAAGCTTTCTTT	CASSYVALDYTEAFF
TRBV7-2	.	TRBD2	TRBJ2-2	TGTGCCAGCAGCTCCCCTGGACTAGCGGGAGGGCACGGGGAGCTGTTTTTT	CASSSPGLAGGHGELFF
TRBV11-2	.	TRBD2	TRBJ2-3	TGTGCCAGTTCTCCGGCGGGGGGGCCTGGAGATACGCAGTATTTT	CASSPAGGPGDTQYF
TRBV18	.	.	TRBJ2-3	TGTGCCAGCTCACCCGCAGGGTCGCGCACAGATACGCAGTATTTT	CASSPAGSRTDTQYF
TRBV21-1	.	.	TRBJ2-7	TGTGCCAGCAGCCTACCACGGACAGGGAACTCCTACGAGCAGTACTTC	CASSLPRTGNSYEQYF
TRBV27	.	TRBD1	TRBJ2-7	TGTGCCAGCAGTAGGTTACAGGGGTGGTTCTACGAGCAGTACTTC	CASSRLQGWFYEQYF
TRBV18	.	TRBD1	TRBJ2-7	TGCGCCAGCTCGGGACAGGGCTTCGTTCGGGAGCAGTACTTC	CASSGQGFVREQYF
TRBV4-1	.	.	TRBJ2-7	TGCGCCAGCAGCCAAAGGGACTTTGGTCAGTACGAGCAGTACTTC	CASSQRDFGQYEQYF
TRBV15	.	TRBD2	TRBJ2-7	TGTGCCACCAGCCGAGGGGAGGGCTACGAGCAGTACTTC	CATSRGEGYEQYF
TRBV10-1	.	TRBD2	TRBJ2-7	TGCGCCAGCAGTGAGTGGGAGGGAGCGGACGAGCAGTACTTC	CASSEWEGADEQYF
TRBV11-3	.	.	TRBJ2-6	TGTGCCAGCAGCTTAATCGCTGGGGCCAACGTCCTGACTTTC	CASSLIAGANVLTF
TRBV19	.	.	TRBJ1-5	TGTGCCAGTAGTATGCGGGCAGGGGTGATTCAGCCCCAGCATTTT	CASSMRAGVIQPQHF
TRBV4-2	.	.	TRBJ2-1	TGTGCCAGCAGCCCCAGTTTGTCGGGTGAGCAGTTCTTC	CASSPSLSGEQFF
TRBV9	.	TRBD2	TRBJ2-3	TGTGCCAGCATGGCGGGAGTTAGCGATACGCAGTATTTT	CASMAGVSDTQYF
TRBV5-6	.	.	TRBJ1-2	TGTGCCAGCAGCTTGGGCAGTTTGTATGGCTACACCTTC	CASSLGSLYGYTF
TRBV4-1	once	TRBD2	TRBJ2-3	TGCGCCAGCAGCCGGGTGGCGGGGGGCTTCACAGATACGCAGTATTTT	CASSRVAGGFTDTQYF
TRBV6-6	.	.	TRBJ2-2	TGTGCCAGCTTCAGAGTGAGCGCCGGGGAGCTGTTTTTT	CASFRVSAGELFF
TRBV5-5	.	.	TRBJ1-2	TGTGCCAGCAGCTTGCTACCCAACGGGGGGTATGGCTACACCTTC	CASSLLPNGGYGYTF
TRBV6-1	once	.	TRBJ2-7	TGTGCCAGCAGTACGGACAGAACCTACGAGCAGTACTTC	CASSTDRTYEQYF
TRBV7-6	.	TRBD1	TRBJ2-1	TGTGCCAGCAGCTTAACGACAGGGATTCCCTACAATGAGCAGTTCTTC	CASSLTTGIPYNEQFF
TRBV5-4	.	.	TRBJ1-1	TGTGCCAGCAGTCCCCCTATCCCGGGAGAAGCTTTCTTT	CASSPPIPGEAFF
TRBV12-5	.	TRBD1	TRBJ2-2	TGTGCTAGTGGTTTGTTTACAGGGGGCAACACCGGGGAGCTGTTTTTT	CASGLFTGGNTGELFF
TRBV30	.	.	TRBJ2-7	TGTGCCTGGAGTGCCCCTCCCGTTCAGTACGAGCAGTACTTC	CAWSAPPVQYEQYF
TRBV7-9	.	TRBD1	TRBJ1-2	TGTGCCAGCAGCTTCCAGGGGGCGGACTATGGCTACACCTTC	CASSFQGADYGYTF